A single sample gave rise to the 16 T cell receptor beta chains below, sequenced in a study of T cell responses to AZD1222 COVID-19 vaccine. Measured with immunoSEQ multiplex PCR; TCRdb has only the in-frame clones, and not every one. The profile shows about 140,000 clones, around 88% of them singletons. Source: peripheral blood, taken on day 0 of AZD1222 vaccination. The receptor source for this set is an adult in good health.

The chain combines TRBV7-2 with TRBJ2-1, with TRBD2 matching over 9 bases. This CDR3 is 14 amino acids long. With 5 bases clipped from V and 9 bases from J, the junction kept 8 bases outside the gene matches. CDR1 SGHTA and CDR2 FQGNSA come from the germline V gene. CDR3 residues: CASSRALAGGEQFF. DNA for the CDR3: TGTGCCAGCAGCCGCGCACTAGCGGGTGGTGAGCAGTTCTTC.

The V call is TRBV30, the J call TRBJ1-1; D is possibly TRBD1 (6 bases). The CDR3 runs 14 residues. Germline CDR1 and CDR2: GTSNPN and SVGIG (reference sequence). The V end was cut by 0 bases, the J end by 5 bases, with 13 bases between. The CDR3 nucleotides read TGTGCCTGGAGTGTAATACAGGGCTATACTGAAGCTTTCTTT. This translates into CAWSVIQGYTEAFF.

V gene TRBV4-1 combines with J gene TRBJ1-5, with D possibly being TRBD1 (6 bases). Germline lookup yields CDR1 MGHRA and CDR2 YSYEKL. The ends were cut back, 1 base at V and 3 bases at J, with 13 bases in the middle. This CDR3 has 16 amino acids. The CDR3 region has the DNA TGCGCCAGCAGCCAAGTGGGGGCAGGGTCCAATCAGCCCCAGCATTTT. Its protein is CASSQVGAGSNQPQHF.

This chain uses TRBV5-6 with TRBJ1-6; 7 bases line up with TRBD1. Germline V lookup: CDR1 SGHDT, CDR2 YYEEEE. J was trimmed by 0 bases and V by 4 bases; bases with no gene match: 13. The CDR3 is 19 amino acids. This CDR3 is CASSPTGIRGSSYNSPLHF. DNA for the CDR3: TGTGCCAGCAGCCCGACAGGGATCCGTGGGAGCTCCTATAATTCACCCCTCCACTTT.

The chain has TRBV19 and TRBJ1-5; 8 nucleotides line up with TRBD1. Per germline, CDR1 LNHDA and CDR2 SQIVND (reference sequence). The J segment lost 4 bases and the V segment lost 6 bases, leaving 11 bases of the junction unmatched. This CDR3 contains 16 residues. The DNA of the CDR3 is TGTGCCAGTAGGCCTAGGACAGGGATGTGGAATCAGCCCCAGCATTTT. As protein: CASRPRTGMWNQPQHF.

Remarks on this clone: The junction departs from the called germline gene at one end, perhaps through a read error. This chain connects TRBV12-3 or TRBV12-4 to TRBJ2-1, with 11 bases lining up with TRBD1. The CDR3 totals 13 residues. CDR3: CASSLARDRGTIF. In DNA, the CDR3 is TGTGCCAGCAGTTTAGCCCGGGACAGGGGGACAATCTTC.

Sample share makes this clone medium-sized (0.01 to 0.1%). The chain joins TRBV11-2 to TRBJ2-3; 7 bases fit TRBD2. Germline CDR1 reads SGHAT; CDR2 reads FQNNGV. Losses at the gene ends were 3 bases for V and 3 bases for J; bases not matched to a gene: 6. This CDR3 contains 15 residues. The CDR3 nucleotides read TGTGCCAGCAGCTTCTGGGGCGGGAGAACAGATACGCAGTATTTT. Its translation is CASSFWGGRTDTQYF. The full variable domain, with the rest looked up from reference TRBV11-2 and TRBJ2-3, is EAGVAQSPRYKIIEKRQSVAFWCNPISGHATLYWYQQILGQGPKLLIQFQNNGVVDDSQLPKDRFSAERLKGVDSTLKIQPAKLEDSAVYLCASSFWGGRTDTQYFGPGTRLTVL.

The DNA for the CDR3 is TGCAGCGTTCCCTGGGAGGGTGGACCCTACGAGCAGTACTTC. Protein sequence: CSVPWEGGPYEQYF. The rearrangement links TRBV29-1 to TRBJ2-7; 7 bases map to TRBD2. Germline-derived CDR1 and CDR2 are SQVTM and ANQGSEA. CDR3 size: 14 residues. The ends lost 5 bases at V and 2 bases at J; junction bases unmatched: 9.

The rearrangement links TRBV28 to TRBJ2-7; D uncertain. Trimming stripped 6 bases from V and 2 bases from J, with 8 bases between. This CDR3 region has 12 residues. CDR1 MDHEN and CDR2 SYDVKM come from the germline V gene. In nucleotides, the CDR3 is TGTGCCAGCAGCTTACAGACCTACGAGCAGTACTTC. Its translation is CASSLQTYEQYF.

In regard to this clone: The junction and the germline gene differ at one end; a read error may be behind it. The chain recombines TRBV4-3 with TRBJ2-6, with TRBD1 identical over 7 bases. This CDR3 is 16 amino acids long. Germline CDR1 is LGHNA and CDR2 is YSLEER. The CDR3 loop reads CASSQHRGSGANVLTF. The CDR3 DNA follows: TGCGCTAGCAGCCAGCACAGGGGCTCTGGGGCCAACGTCCTGACTTTC.

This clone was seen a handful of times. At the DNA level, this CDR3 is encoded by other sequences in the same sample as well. The CDR3 loop is CASSPPGQPQHF. The CDR3 DNA sequence: TGTGCCAGCAGTCCCCCAGGGCAGCCCCAGCATTTT. The V and J genes are TRBV6-5 and TRBJ1-5; D might be TRBD1 (5 bases). The length of the CDR3 is 12 residues. CDR1 and CDR2 from the germline V gene are MNHEY and SVGAGI. V dropped 5 bases and J dropped 7 bases, with 9 bases sitting between them.

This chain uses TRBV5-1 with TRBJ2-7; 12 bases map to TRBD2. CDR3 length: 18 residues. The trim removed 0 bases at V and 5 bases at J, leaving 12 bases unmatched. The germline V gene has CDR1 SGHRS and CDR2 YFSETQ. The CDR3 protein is CASSLGFWTSGKEDEQYF. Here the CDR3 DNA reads TGCGCCAGCAGCTTGGGATTCTGGACTAGCGGGAAGGAGGACGAGCAGTACTTC.

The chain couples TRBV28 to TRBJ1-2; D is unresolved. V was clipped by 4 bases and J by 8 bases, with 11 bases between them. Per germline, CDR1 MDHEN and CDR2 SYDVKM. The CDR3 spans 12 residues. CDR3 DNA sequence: TGTGCCAGCAGTTCCCCTACGGGAGGCTACACCTTC. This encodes CASSSPTGGYTF.

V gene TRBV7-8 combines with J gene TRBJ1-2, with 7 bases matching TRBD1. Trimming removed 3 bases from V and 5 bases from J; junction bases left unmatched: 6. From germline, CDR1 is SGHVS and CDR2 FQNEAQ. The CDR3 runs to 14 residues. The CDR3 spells CASSLRQGIYGYTF. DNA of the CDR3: TGTGCCAGCAGCTTGCGACAGGGAATATATGGCTACACCTTC.

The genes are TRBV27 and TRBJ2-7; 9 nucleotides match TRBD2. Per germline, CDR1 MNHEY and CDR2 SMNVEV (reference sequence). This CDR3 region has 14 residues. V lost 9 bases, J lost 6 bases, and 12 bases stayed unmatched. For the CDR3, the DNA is TGTGCCAGTCGAGCGAGCGGGAGGTCGGTCGAGCAGTACTTC. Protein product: CASRASGRSVEQYF.

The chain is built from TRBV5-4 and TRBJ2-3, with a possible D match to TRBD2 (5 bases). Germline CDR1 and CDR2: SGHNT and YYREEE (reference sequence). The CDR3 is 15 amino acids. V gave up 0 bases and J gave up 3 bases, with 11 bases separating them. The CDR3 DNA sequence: TGTGCCAGCAGCTTGGATGGTGGGAGAACAGATACGCAGTATTTT. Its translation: CASSLDGGRTDTQYF. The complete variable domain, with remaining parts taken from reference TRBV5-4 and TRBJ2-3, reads ETGVTQSPTHLIKTRGQQVTLRCSSQSGHNTVSWYQQALGQGPQFIFQYYREEENGRGNFPPRFSGLQFPNYSSELNVNALELDDSALYLCASSLDGGRTDTQYFGPGTRLTVL.